Each of the 10 T cell receptor beta chains below was sequenced from the same sample in a study of tumor and adjacent non-tumor tissue in lung cancer (dated by TCRdb to 2016 to 2018). RNA was extracted from bulk unsorted tissue and checked for quality with a NanoDrop ND-1000 and an Agilent 2100. The method was multiplex PCR. The listed sequencing device is Illumina HiSeq 2500. TCRbeta libraries were built by three rounds of nested PCR using primers (Table S4), following protocols modified from ARM-PCR. Through fastp at Q25 and MiXCR, TCRdb rebuilt clones from the public reads, retaining in-frame beta chains. CDR3 protein duplicates are merged, each entry listing the most common genes and DNA. Within this sample are 75,000 to 95,000 distinct CDR3 sequences, with over 60% of them counted one time only. The leading ten clones occupy 8.5% to 10% of the sample. The sample taken for sequencing was lung tumor tissue. These receptor sequences come from a woman in her thirties or forties with non-small cell lung cancer.

This clonotype occurred many times. This rearrangement joins TRBV5-6 to TRBJ2-7; D ambiguous. Deletions cut 1 base from V and 12 bases from J, with 14 bases between. The CDR3 extends over 12 amino acids. Germline V gives CDR1 SGHDT, CDR2 YYEEEE. CDR3 in DNA: TGTGCCAGCAGCTTGCGGCAGAGCCCGAGGTACTTC. Translated: CASSLRQSPRYF.

The rearrangement uses TRBV7-8 and TRBJ2-3; 7 positions match TRBD2. CDR3 length equals 14 residues. The germline V gene has CDR1 SGHVS and CDR2 FQNEAQ. V lost 7 bases and J lost 3; bases outside the gene matches: 7. The CDR3 DNA sequence: TGTGCCAGCACTCTAGCGGAAGGTACAGATACGCAGTATTTT. Protein: CASTLAEGTDTQYF. Complete variable domain (other parts from reference TRBV7-8 and TRBJ2-3): GAGVSQSPRYKVAKRGQDVALRCDPISGHVSLFWYQQALGQGPEFLTYFQNEAQLDKSGLPSDRFFAERPEGSVSTLKIQRTQQEDSAVYLCASTLAEGTDTQYFGPGTRLTVL.

To note about this clonotype: The germline gene is not matched at one end of the junction; a read error may be the cause. V and J are TRBV11-2 and TRBJ2-7, with D tentatively TRBD2 (5 bases). Germline assignment: CDR1 SGHAT and CDR2 FQNNGV. CDR3 size: 12 residues. The CDR3 DNA follows: TGTGCCAGCAGATTAGAGGAGGCCAGGCAGTACTTC. This codes for CASRLEEARQYF.

There are a few counts of this clonotype. V gene TRBV30 combines with J gene TRBJ1-2, with a tentative D call TRBD1 (6 bases). V gave up 3 bases and J gave up 3 bases, with 17 bases separating them. This CDR3 contains 15 residues. Germline CDR1 GTSNPN, CDR2 SVGIG (reference sequence). The CDR3 here is CAWSAKDRNYYGYTF. The CDR3 DNA reads TGTGCCTGGAGCGCAAAGGACAGAAACTACTATGGCTACACCTTC.

The chain combines TRBV20-1 with TRBJ2-5, with no clear D. The length of the CDR3 is 14 residues. Germline CDR1 is DFQATT and CDR2 is SNEGSKA (reference sequence). The V and J ends lost 7 bases and 5 bases respectively, with 20 bases between them. CDR3 in amino acids: CSEPKTDLNETQYF. DNA for the CDR3: TGCAGTGAGCCTAAGACGGATTTAAATGAGACCCAGTACTTC.

The gene calls are TRBV20-1 and TRBJ2-5, with D hard to call. The CDR3 length is 13 residues. CDR1 is DFQATT and CDR2 is SNEGSKA in the germline V gene (reference sequence). Trimming removed 3 bases at V and 3 bases at J, with 11 bases between. The chain's CDR3 is CSASHPYKETQYF. The CDR3 DNA reads as TGCAGTGCTAGTCATCCATACAAAGAGACCCAGTACTTC.

In the case of this clonotype: A read error may produce the germline difference seen at one junction end. This chain uses TRBV6-5 with TRBJ2-2; D is tentatively TRBD1 or TRBD2 (5 bases each). The V gene's germline CDR1 is MNHEY and CDR2 SVGAGI. This CDR3 is built from 15 residues. The CDR3 DNA sequence: TGTGCCAGTAGTTACAGGCTAATGGACACCGGGGAGCTGCTTTTT. This gives the protein CASSYRLMDTGELLF.

As regards this clonotype: Compared with germline, one end of the junction differs, possibly owing to a read error. The chain joins TRBV12-3 or TRBV12-4 to TRBJ2-7; D unclear. This CDR3 region has 13 residues. CDR3 sequence: CASSFADAYGQYF. The DNA of the CDR3 is TGTGCCAGCAGTTTTGCGGACGCCTACGGGCAGTACTTC.

V gene TRBV20-1 combines with J gene TRBJ2-5, with TRBD2 identical over 15 bases. Germline V lookup: CDR1 DFQATT, CDR2 SNEGSKA (reference sequence). V was clipped by 7 bases and J by 1 base; unmatched bases: 13. This CDR3 is 18 amino acids long. CDR3 bases: TGCAGTGTTAGTGGCGGACTAGCGGGGGGGCGACTCCAAGAGACCCAGTACTTC. Protein: CSVSGGLAGGRLQETQYF.

On this clonotype itself: Just one base apart from a much larger clone, this may be a read error. The final CDR3 position lacks the conserved phenylalanine or tryptophan, pointing to a likely read error. This rearrangement joins TRBV20-1 to TRBJ2-7; the D is unclear. This CDR3 comprises 12 residues. The germline V gene encodes CDR1 DFQATT and CDR2 SNEGSKA (reference sequence). V lost 5 bases to trimming and J lost 5 bases, with 13 bases between them. CDR3 protein: CSAPGPDHEQYL. CDR3 DNA: TGCAGTGCTCCAGGCCCCGACCACGAGCAGTACTTA.